The 11 T cell receptor beta chains in this list originate from one sample, sequenced in a study of T cells in Graves' hyperthyroidism and ophthalmopathy. TCR beta CDR3 regions were amplified from RNA. The HTBI primer set served for first-round RT-PCR of the TCR CDR3. TCRdb passed the multiplex PCR reads through MiXCR, listing each CDR3 protein once. The table records around 190,000 distinct CDR3 sequences, over 15% of them present only once. Sequencing was carried out using blood. The receptors were sampled from a woman in her forties or fifties with Graves' hyperthyroidism.

This clonotype was recorded many times. The genes are TRBV19 and TRBJ2-5, with D possibly TRBD1 on 6 matching bases. Germline CDR1 and CDR2: LNHDA and SQIVND (reference sequence). V gave up 10 bases and J gave up 5 bases, with 23 bases separating them. This CDR3 has 15 residues. The CDR3 spells CANLSLDRPGETQYF. The CDR3 region has the DNA TGTGCCAACCTCTCCCTGGACAGACCCGGGGAGACCCAGTACTTC.

Concerning this clonotype itself: One end of the junction does not line up with germline, which may come from a read error. This CDR3 reads CASSFLAGTGAFF. The DNA for the CDR3 is TGTGCCAGCAGCTTCCTAGCGGGCACTGGAGCTTTCTTT. The V and J genes are TRBV27 and TRBJ1-1, with unresolved D. Germline CDR1 MNHEY, CDR2 SMNVEV (reference sequence). The CDR3 spans 13 residues.

The rearrangement joins TRBV2 to TRBJ1-1; a possible D gene is TRBD1 (5 bases). The V gene's germline CDR1 is SNHLY and CDR2 FYNNEI. The CDR3 loop spans 15 amino acids. Between the trimmed V and J ends, which lost 3 bases and 1 base, there was a span of 12 bases. The CDR3 loop reads CASSDTGAANTEAFF. The DNA of the CDR3 is TGTGCCAGCAGTGATACAGGAGCTGCGAACACTGAAGCTTTCTTT.

This clonotype was recorded at least ten times. The genes are TRBV5-1 and TRBJ2-3; D tentatively fits TRBD1 or TRBD2 (5 bases each). V was trimmed by 0 bases and J by 2 bases, leaving 13 bases between them. Per the germline V gene, CDR1 is SGHRS and CDR2 is YFSETQ. The CDR3 spans 16 residues. This CDR3 is CASSLVPGLDTDTQYF. CDR3 bases: TGCGCCAGCAGCTTGGTTCCGGGGCTAGACACAGATACGCAGTATTTT.

The chain carries TRBV30 and TRBJ2-1; D ambiguous. CDR3 size: 11 residues. Trimming pared 2 bases from V and 6 bases from J, leaving 5 bases between. CDR1 GTSNPN and CDR2 SVGIG come from the germline V gene (reference sequence). CDR3 in amino acids: CAWSPTNEQFF. CDR3 in DNA: TGTGCCTGGAGTCCCACCAATGAGCAGTTCTTC. Full variable domain (remainder filled in from reference TRBV30 and TRBJ2-1): SQTIHQWPATLVQPVGSPLSLECTVEGTSNPNLYWYRQAAGRGLQLLFYSVGIGQISSEVPQNLSASRPQDRQFILSSKKLLLSDSGFYLCAWSPTNEQFFGPGTRLTVL.

Ten or more counts support this clonotype. V usage is TRBV19 and J usage is TRBJ2-7, with D perhaps matching TRBD2 (5 bases). Between the trimmed V and J ends, which lost 5 bases and 6 bases, there was a span of 8 bases. This CDR3 comprises 11 residues. The germline V gene encodes CDR1 LNHDA and CDR2 SQIVND (reference sequence). CDR3 amino acids: CASSEGVEQYF. CDR3 in DNA: TGTGCCAGTAGTGAGGGAGTCGAGCAGTACTTC. The whole variable domain, remainder taken from reference TRBV19 and TRBJ2-7, is DGGITQSPKYLFRKEGQNVTLSCEQNLNHDAMYWYRQDPGQGLRLIYYSQIVNDFQKGDIAEGYSVSREKKESFPLTVTSAQKNPTAFYLCASSEGVEQYFGPGTRLTVT.

Notes on this clonotype: Given a much more abundant clone one base away, this may be a read error. CDR3 DNA sequence: TGTGCCAGCAGCGTAGATCAGTCAGCAGATAGGGAGCAGTTCTTC. Its translation is CASSVDQSADREQFF. V usage is TRBV9 and J usage is TRBJ2-1; no clear D gene. This CDR3 has 15 residues. V dropped 0 bases and J dropped 10 bases, with 17 bases sitting between them. CDR1 SGDLS and CDR2 YYNGEE come from the germline V gene.

DNA for the CDR3: TGTGCCAGCAGTGAAATAGCGGGGAGGGGAGATACGCAGTATTTT. Its translation is CASSEIAGRGDTQYF. The genes are TRBV6-1 and TRBJ2-3; 8 nucleotides match TRBD2. CDR1 MNHNS and CDR2 SASEGT come from the germline V gene. The trim removed 2 bases at V and 5 bases at J, leaving 6 bases unmatched. The CDR3 runs to 15 residues.

This clonotype was counted between two and nine times. The chain joins TRBV9 to TRBJ2-1; D is perhaps TRBD2 (5 bases). The CDR3 extends over 13 amino acids. Germline CDR1 is SGDLS and CDR2 is YYNGEE. Trimming pared 3 bases from V and 9 bases from J, leaving 13 bases between. The CDR3 region has the DNA TGTGCCAGCAGCGAGGGAGCGTTCACTGAGCAGTTCTTC. Its translation is CASSEGAFTEQFF.

This clonotype was seen many times. V is TRBV12-3 or TRBV12-4 and J is TRBJ2-5; D might be TRBD2 (5 bases). The CDR3 is made up of 14 amino acids. Trimming took 4 bases from V and 4 from J, leaving 13 bases between them. This chain's CDR3 is CASSYSGLPETQYF. CDR3 bases: TGTGCCAGCAGTTACAGCGGCCTCCCAGAGACCCAGTACTTC.

This clonotype appeared many times. This chain links TRBV12-3 or TRBV12-4 with TRBJ1-3; TRBD1 aligns across 7 bases. This CDR3 region has 13 residues. The junction had 1 base not matched to a gene; V was cut back by 8 bases and J by 0 bases. The DNA for the CDR3 is TGTGCCAGCGGGGACAGCTCTGGAAACACCATATATTTT. Protein product: CASGDSSGNTIYF.